Below are 9 T cell receptor beta chains sequenced from a single sample in a study of blood T cells in healthy people across ages. Using a J-beta primer mix together with a sample-barcoded 5' primer, a second PCR was run for about 6 to 11 cycles. Each CDR3 protein is one row after TCRdb ran MiXCR on the 5' RACE reads. This sample has approximately 1,000,000 distinct CDR3 sequences, with 40% to 45% found just once. Sample: blood. All receptors come from a woman aged 60 to 75 in good health.

The rearrangement joins TRBV30 to TRBJ2-1; 7 bases are shared with TRBD2. The J call could be wrong; TRBJ2-7 is a better fit for the DNA end. The CDR3 has 13 residues. Germline loops: CDR1 GTSNPN, CDR2 SVGIG (reference sequence). Here the CDR3 reads CAWSWGRGNEQYF. The DNA for the CDR3 is TGTGCCTGGAGTTGGGGGAGGGGCAATGAGCAGTACTTC.

This clonotype was counted only a few times. J is TRBJ2-1 and V is TRBV20-1; 8 nucleotides align to TRBD2. In germline, CDR1 is DFQATT, CDR2 SNEGSKA (reference sequence). After removal of 5 bases from V and 2 bases from J, the junction contained 5 bases not matched to a gene. The CDR3 loop spans 14 amino acids. The CDR3 nucleotides read TGCAGTGCTGCCACTAGCGGCCCCTACAATGAGCAGTTCTTC. The encoded protein is CSAATSGPYNEQFF.

This chain connects TRBV20-1 to TRBJ1-2; no clear D. The germline gives CDR1 DFQATT, CDR2 SNEGSKA (reference sequence). Trimming removed 7 bases from V and 3 bases from J, with 12 bases in between. The CDR3 runs to 12 residues. The CDR3 DNA reads TGCAGTGGAACAGTAGATTACTATGGCTACACCTTC. Translating gives CSGTVDYYGYTF.

V usage is TRBV20-1 and J usage is TRBJ2-1, with 7 bases identical to TRBD1. The CDR3 is 15 amino acids. Germline V gives CDR1 DFQATT, CDR2 SNEGSKA (reference sequence). Unmatched junction bases numbered 12, after V lost 6 bases and J lost 4 bases. DNA for the CDR3: TGCAGTGCCCCGAACCGGGACAGTGTGTACAATGAGCAGTTCTTC. Residues: CSAPNRDSVYNEQFF.

This clonotype was found a few times. The CDR3 protein is CASSLQPVYNEQFF. The DNA of the CDR3 is TGTGCCAGCAGCTTGCAGCCGGTCTACAATGAGCAGTTCTTC. The chain employs TRBV7-9 and TRBJ2-1, with D uncertain. The CDR3 is 14 amino acids. Trimming removed 3 bases from V and 3 bases from J, with 9 bases in between. Germline values: CDR1 SEHNR, CDR2 FQNEAQ (reference sequence).

The table lists this clonotype with a few counts. V gene TRBV5-1 combines with J gene TRBJ1-2; D is possibly TRBD1 (6 bases). Germline V gives CDR1 SGHRS, CDR2 YFSETQ. This CDR3 is built from 13 residues. V shed 4 bases and J shed 5 bases, with 12 bases lying between them. CDR3: CASSLPDSYGYTF. DNA of the CDR3: TGCGCCAGCAGCCTCCCGGACAGTTATGGCTACACCTTC.

This sequence joins TRBV5-1 and TRBJ2-1, with a tentative D call TRBD2 (6 bases). The CDR3 length is 15 residues. V was cut by 1 base and J by 5 bases, with 13 bases left in between. Germline V gene lookup returns CDR1 SGHRS and CDR2 YFSETQ. Written as DNA, the CDR3 is TGCGCCAGCAGCTTGTCGGGACTTAATCACAATGAGCAGTTCTTC. This gives the protein CASSLSGLNHNEQFF.

V gene TRBV20-1 combines with J gene TRBJ2-2, with TRBD2 identical over 10 bases. Unmatched junction bases numbered 7, after V lost 0 bases and J lost 6 bases. The germline V gene encodes CDR1 DFQATT and CDR2 SNEGSKA (reference sequence). This CDR3 spans 16 amino acids. The CDR3 reads CSARDTGSGRAGELFF. In nucleotides, the CDR3 is TGCAGTGCTAGAGATACTGGGAGCGGGAGGGCCGGGGAGCTGTTTTTT.

The V call is TRBV20-1, the J call TRBJ2-1, with D perhaps given as TRBD1 or TRBD2 (5 bases each). CDR1 DFQATT and CDR2 SNEGSKA come from the germline V gene (reference sequence). The CDR3 has 16 amino acids. V lost 3 bases and J 0 bases, leaving 15 bases between the germline ends. CDR3 region: CSARPLRDRSYNEQFF. As DNA, the CDR3 is TGCAGTGCTAGGCCCCTCCGGGACCGCTCCTACAATGAGCAGTTCTTC.